This TCR beta chain stems from a study of OX40 agonist ivuxolimab in advanced cancers. Study background: Every 2 weeks, patients received ivuxolimab intravenously, dosed at 0.01 to 10 mg/kg.

The assay was immunoSEQ multiplex PCR, and TCRdb's table has in-frame clones only and misses some. The sample lists 55,000 to 65,000 clones; 80% to 90% were seen once. Worth noting for this clone: As yet, its antigen is unknown. Other DNA sequences in the same sample also yield this CDR3.

Trimming shortened V by 0 bases and J by 5 bases, and 4 bases separated the two germline ends. This CDR3 is 13 amino acids long. Germline V lookup: CDR1 LGHNA, CDR2 YSLEER. Whole-study results and caveats: Some nonresponders also had low normalized T-cell clonal expansion.

This TCR came from an adult with an advanced solid tumor such as melanoma, head and neck, liver or kidney cancer. The chain recombines TRBV4-3 with TRBJ2-2, with D uncertain. Material: CD4+ or CD8+ T cells sorted from blood, obtained in a trial of the OX40 agonist ivuxolimab. CDR3 DNA sequence: TGCGCCAGCAGCCAAGATGGGACCGGGGAGCTGTTTTTT. Translated, it gives CASSQDGTGELFF.